One and the same sample provided the 27 T cell receptor beta chains below, sequenced in a study of T cells in Graves' hyperthyroidism and ophthalmopathy. TCR beta CDR3 region amplification was performed from RNA transcripts. The TCR CDR3 was amplified in a first-round RT-PCR using the HTBI primer set. TCRdb analysed the multiplex PCR reads with MiXCR anew, one entry per CDR3 protein. Of hundreds of thousands of distinct CDR3 sequences listed, just under 20% are singletons. The material sequenced was blood. The receptors shown here come from a man aged 35-49 years with Graves' ophthalmopathy.

This clonotype was seen repeatedly, ten times or more. CDR3 bases: TGTGCCAGCAATTCCAGGGAGGAGACCCAGTACTTC. It codes for CASNSREETQYF. The V gene is TRBV7-8, the J gene TRBJ2-5, with D perhaps TRBD1 or TRBD2 (5 bases each). Germline lookup yields CDR1 SGHVS and CDR2 FQNEAQ. The CDR3 is 12 amino acids. Trimming pared 7 bases from V and 5 bases from J, leaving 11 bases between.

V gene TRBV5-1 combines with J gene TRBJ2-7; no definite D call. The CDR3 loop spans 15 amino acids. Germline CDR1 and CDR2: SGHRS and YFSETQ. V shed 1 base and J shed 3 bases, with 14 bases lying between them. CDR3 bases: TGCGCCAGCAGCTTGAACCCCGGCACCGACTACGAGCAGTACTTC. Protein sequence: CASSLNPGTDYEQYF.

Details on this clonotype: An end of the junction does not agree with germline; a read error may underlie this. V and J are TRBV7-2 and TRBJ2-1; D remains ambiguous. CDR3 length: 13 residues. In germline, CDR1 is SGHTA, CDR2 FQGNSA. The CDR3 DNA is TGTGCCAGCAGCAAAGGACCAGACAATGAGCGGTTCTTC. Encoded protein: CASSKGPDNERFF.

This clonotype was seen at least ten times. This chain connects TRBV2 to TRBJ2-3; D is undetermined. Germline values: CDR1 SNHLY, CDR2 FYNNEI. The length of the CDR3 is 13 residues. The germline V and J ends were trimmed by 3 bases and 2 bases, with 6 bases remaining between them. CDR3: CASSDIPTDTQYF. The CDR3 DNA reads TGTGCCAGCAGTGATATCCCCACAGATACGCAGTATTTT.

The chain couples TRBV18 to TRBJ1-2, with TRBD1 matching over 7 bases. The junction had 5 bases not matched to a gene; V was cut back by 0 bases and J by 4 bases. The CDR3 totals 15 residues. CDR1 is KGHSH and CDR2 is LQKENI in the germline V gene. The CDR3 protein is CASSPPRDSSYGYTF. CDR3 nucleotide sequence: TGTGCCAGCTCACCACCCAGGGACAGTTCCTATGGCTACACCTTC.

CDR3 region: CASSFLRGGQETQYF. The CDR3 DNA reads TGTGCCAGCAGCTTTTTGAGGGGAGGGCAAGAGACCCAGTACTTC. The gene calls are TRBV5-8 and TRBJ2-5; 7 nucleotides line up with TRBD2. CDR1 and CDR2 from the germline V gene are SGHTS and YDEGEE. CDR3 length equals 15 residues. Germline trimming cut 2 bases from V and 2 bases from J; bases unmatched to any gene: 6.

The table lists this clonotype with a count of one. The chain couples TRBV29-1 to TRBJ2-7, with a possible D match to TRBD2 (6 bases). Germline V lookup: CDR1 SQVTM, CDR2 ANQGSEA. This CDR3 region has 12 residues. Trimming stripped 5 bases from V and 4 bases from J, with 12 bases between. In DNA, the CDR3 is TGCAGCGTTCAGGGTGGAGGGTACGAGCAGTACTTC. This gives the protein CSVQGGGYEQYF.

The chain combines TRBV5-5 with TRBJ2-3; TRBD2 is a possible D gene (5 bases). Trimming stripped 2 bases from V and 2 bases from J, with 12 bases between. Germline CDR1 reads SGHKS; CDR2 reads YYEKEE (reference sequence). This CDR3 region has 15 residues. This chain's CDR3 is CASSFLATNTDTQYF. DNA of the CDR3: TGTGCCAGCAGCTTCTTAGCGACCAACACAGATACGCAGTATTTT.

This clonotype was seen a few times. This chain connects TRBV7-2 to TRBJ1-5; a possible D gene is TRBD1 (6 bases). V lost 8 bases, J lost 0 bases, and 17 bases lay in between. CDR3 length: 16 amino acids. Germline-derived CDR1 and CDR2 are SGHTA and FQGNSA. CDR3 residues: CASASGQYPSNQPQHF. As DNA, the CDR3 is TGTGCCAGCGCATCCGGACAGTATCCTAGCAATCAGCCCCAGCATTTT. Variable domain in full (rest from reference TRBV7-2 and TRBJ1-5): GAGVSQSPSNKVTEKGKDVELRCDPISGHTALYWYRQSLGQGLEFLIYFQGNSAPDKSGLPSDRFSAERTGGSVSTLTIQRTQQEDSAVYLCASASGQYPSNQPQHFGDGTRLSIL.

This clonotype appeared a few times. The conserved final phenylalanine or tryptophan is absent from the CDR3, which likely points to a read error. The chain links TRBV7-9 to TRBJ1-2; maybe TRBD1 (6 bases). Deletions cut 4 bases from V and 4 bases from J, with 13 bases between. The germline V gene encodes CDR1 SEHNR and CDR2 FQNEAQ (reference sequence). This CDR3 contains 14 residues. The CDR3 DNA reads as TGTGCCAGCAGCTCGGGGACAACACTCTATGGCTACACCCTC. Protein sequence: CASSSGTTLYGYTL.

The chain uses TRBV12-3 or TRBV12-4 and TRBJ2-2, with TRBD1 matching over 9 bases. This CDR3 is 17 amino acids long. The V and J ends lost 6 bases and 6 bases, in that order; junction bases with no gene match: 14. The chain's CDR3 is CASSSHSGTGIPGELFF. In DNA form, the CDR3 reads TGTGCCAGCAGCTCACATTCGGGGACAGGGATCCCCGGGGAGCTGTTTTTT.

This clonotype has only a few counts. The chain couples TRBV10-3 to TRBJ2-1; D is perhaps TRBD2 (5 bases). Trimming left V 0 bases short and J 6 bases short, with 15 bases between. The CDR3 totals 16 residues. The germline V gene has CDR1 ENHRY and CDR2 SYGVKD. The CDR3 reads CAISESGADLPNEQFF. The CDR3 DNA follows: TGTGCCATCAGTGAGTCGGGAGCGGATTTACCCAATGAGCAGTTCTTC.

The sample holds many counts of this clonotype. The genes are TRBV7-8 and TRBJ2-7; 8 bases match TRBD1. The CDR3 consists of 13 residues. CDR1 is SGHVS and CDR2 is FQNEAQ in the germline V gene. After removal of 4 bases from V and 2 bases from J, the junction contained 1 base not matched to a gene. For the CDR3, the DNA is TGTGCCAGCAGCTCAGGGGGCCCCTACGAGCAGTACTTC. It translates to CASSSGGPYEQYF.

Only a few counts were recorded for this clonotype. The chain is built from TRBV20-1 and TRBJ2-2, with a possible D match to TRBD2 (6 bases). This CDR3 has 17 residues. CDR1 is DFQATT and CDR2 is SNEGSKA in the germline V gene (reference sequence). Trimming left V 0 bases short and J 7 bases short, with 21 bases between. As DNA, the CDR3 is TGCAGTGCTAGAGAATTGCGTGGAGGGTTCGAGGGCGGGGAGCTGTTTTTT. This translates into CSARELRGGFEGGELFF.

The chain uses TRBV7-9 and TRBJ2-2; 8 bases match TRBD2. The CDR3 runs to 16 residues. The V gene's germline CDR1 is SEHNR and CDR2 FQNEAQ (reference sequence). V lost 5 bases to trimming and J lost 3 bases; unmatched junction nucleotides: 8. The CDR3 sequence: CASSLRTSRYTGELFF. The CDR3 DNA reads as TGTGCCAGCAGCCTCCGGACTAGCAGATACACCGGGGAGCTGTTTTTT.

This clonotype was found a few times. CDR3 DNA: TGTGCCAGCACCCTCGGAGTCTCCCAGTACTTC. Translation: CASTLGVSQYF. V usage is TRBV6-1 and J usage is TRBJ2-5; no clear D. This CDR3 contains 11 residues. V was pared by 7 bases and J by 9 bases, with 12 bases between. The germline V gene has CDR1 MNHNS and CDR2 SASEGT.

The rearrangement uses TRBV20-1 and TRBJ2-4, with D possibly being TRBD2 (6 bases). CDR3 size: 13 residues. Germline lookup yields CDR1 DFQATT and CDR2 SNEGSKA (reference sequence). The germline V and J ends were trimmed by 7 bases and 0 bases, with 10 bases remaining between them. DNA of the CDR3: TGCAGTGTCGGGGGACTAGCCAAAAACATTCAGTACTTC. It codes for CSVGGLAKNIQYF.

Ten or more counts support this clonotype. The V gene is TRBV6-1, the J gene TRBJ1-1, with D tentatively TRBD1 (5 bases). V lost 0 bases and J 3 bases, leaving 11 bases between the germline ends. This CDR3 comprises 15 residues. In germline, CDR1 is MNHNS, CDR2 SASEGT. CDR3 amino acids: CASSEAPLGDTEAFF. The DNA for the CDR3 is TGTGCCAGCAGTGAAGCGCCCCTGGGGGACACTGAAGCTTTCTTT.

The V gene is TRBV11-2, the J gene TRBJ1-3, with D unclear. V lost 0 bases, J lost 4 bases, and 10 bases lay in between. CDR1 and CDR2 (germline): SGHAT, FQNNGV. The CDR3 is 15 residues long. CDR3 region: CASSLDPGLGNTIYF. The DNA for the CDR3 is TGTGCCAGCAGCTTAGATCCTGGGCTGGGAAACACCATATATTTT.

There are a few counts of this clonotype. The V gene is TRBV11-2, the J gene TRBJ2-3; 10 nucleotides align to TRBD2. With V trimmed by 8 bases and J by 4 bases, 15 bases remained unmatched. The length of the CDR3 is 17 residues. Germline values: CDR1 SGHAT, CDR2 FQNNGV. In nucleotides, the CDR3 is TGTGCCAGCGGATACCCCCCTACCGGGACTAGCGCAGATACGCAGTATTTT. It translates to CASGYPPTGTSADTQYF.

This clonotype was detected many times. The chain uses TRBV7-3 and TRBJ2-3; the match to TRBD2 covers 8 bases. This CDR3 has 15 amino acids. J lost 4 bases, V lost 4 bases, and 7 bases had no gene match. The germline CDR1 and CDR2 sequences are SGHTA and FQGTGA. The CDR3 here is CASSSRGGVADTQYF. Here the CDR3 DNA reads TGTGCCAGCAGCTCACGGGGGGGCGTGGCAGATACGCAGTATTTT.

The chain joins TRBV12-3 or TRBV12-4 to TRBJ2-2; D is uncertain. Trimming left V 7 bases short and J 3 bases short, with 12 bases between. The CDR3 is made up of 14 amino acids. Here the CDR3 reads CASNWGLDTGELFF. CDR3 nucleotides: TGTGCCAGCAACTGGGGATTGGACACCGGGGAGCTGTTTTTT.

This clonotype has at least ten counts. CDR3 coding DNA: TGTGCCAGCTCAATAGGACGCAGAGCAAATGAAAAACTGTTTTTT. This gives the protein CASSIGRRANEKLFF. V and J are TRBV18 and TRBJ1-4, with D uncertain. CDR1 is KGHSH, CDR2 LQKENI, per germline. The CDR3 totals 15 residues. V was shortened by 5 bases and J by 5 bases, with 15 bases between the two germline ends.

This clonotype was counted many times. The rearrangement joins TRBV5-1 to TRBJ2-7, with TRBD1 as a possible D gene (6 bases). Trimming removed 4 bases at V and 0 bases at J, with 11 bases between. Germline loops: CDR1 SGHRS, CDR2 YFSETQ. The CDR3 runs 14 residues. As DNA, the CDR3 is TGCGCCAGCAGCCGACAGGCTAGCTCCTACGAGCAGTACTTC. Encoded protein: CASSRQASSYEQYF.

This clonotype has more than one count but fewer than ten. Since a much larger clone is just one base distant, this may be a read error. The conserved phenylalanine or tryptophan normally closing the CDR3 is absent here, so this likely arose from a read error. The rearrangement uses TRBV7-2 and TRBJ2-7; D is ambiguous. The germline V and J ends were trimmed by 1 base and 3 bases, with 7 bases remaining between them. CDR1 is SGHTA and CDR2 is FQGNSA in the germline V gene. This CDR3 has 13 amino acids. The CDR3 sequence: CASSLVPVYEQYL. DNA for the CDR3: TGTGCCAGCAGCTTAGTCCCCGTCTACGAGCAGTACCTC.

V and J are TRBV28 and TRBJ2-6, with 8 bases fitting TRBD1. The CDR3 is 18 amino acids. CDR1 is MDHEN and CDR2 is SYDVKM in the germline V gene. J was trimmed by 0 bases and V by 1 base; bases with no gene match: 5. CDR3 coding DNA: TGTGCCAGCAGTTTATTGACAGGGGATTTCTCTGGGGCCAACGTCCTGACTTTC. Protein sequence: CASSLLTGDFSGANVLTF.

The V call is TRBV20-1, the J call TRBJ2-7, with TRBD1 matching over 8 bases. The CDR3 consists of 16 residues. The trim removed 6 bases at V and 6 bases at J, leaving 19 bases unmatched. Per the germline V gene, CDR1 is DFQATT and CDR2 is SNEGSKA (reference sequence). CDR3 DNA sequence: TGCAGTGCCAGACATAGCTCCAGGGGGCGAGTAGGCGAGCAGTACTTC. Translation: CSARHSSRGRVGEQYF.